This TCR beta chain was recovered during a study of Ad26.COV2.S vaccination and SARS-CoV-2 variants. Turning to the study itself: The vaccine Ad26.COV2.S was put into the muscle once, or twice with 56 days between.

Whole-study findings and limits: Individuals receiving vaccine had higher spike-specific TCR breadth than placebo recipients did.

The CDR3 sequence is 15 residues long. Looked up from germline, CDR1 is SNHLY and CDR2 is FYNNEI. V dropped 3 bases and J dropped 7; count of bases not matched to a gene: 9. Regarding this clone: The antigen is not known.

TCRdb's table, derived via immunoSEQ multiplex PCR, lists solely in-frame clones and lacks some. The sample consists of hundreds of thousands of clones, over 75% of them appearing once. Indicated treatment: around 19 received Ad26.COV2.S at low or high dose, single or two shots; roughly 5 received placebo; per-sample allocation not given. The investigators took samples on day 63 after the first vaccine or placebo injection. This sequence originates from a person between 18 and 59 years old who received the Ad26.COV2.S COVID-19 vaccine or a placebo. The rearrangement links TRBV2 to TRBJ2-5; 9 nucleotides align to TRBD2. The sequences come from peripheral blood, collected in a trial of Ad26.COV2.S vaccine versus placebo. The DNA for the CDR3 is TGTGCCAGCAGTGAGGATAGCGGGAGAGCGGGGACCCAGTACTTC. This codes for CASSEDSGRAGTQYF.